These 32 T cell receptor beta chains share one sample of origin, sequenced in a study of OX40 agonist ivuxolimab in advanced cancers. Clones were sequenced by immunoSEQ multiplex PCR, and TCRdb holds only the in-frame ones, with some missing. The sample has more than 50,000 clones, more than 70% seen once. This material consisted of CD4+ or CD8+ T cells sorted from blood, taken in a trial of the OX40 agonist ivuxolimab. Source of these receptors: an adult with an advanced solid tumor such as melanoma, head and neck, liver or kidney cancer.

V is TRBV4-1 and J is TRBJ2-3; D not certain. The V gene's germline CDR1 is MGHRA and CDR2 YSYEKL. This CDR3 comprises 15 residues. The ends were cut back, 4 bases at V and 0 bases at J, with 11 bases in the middle. This CDR3 reads CASSRSAASTDTQYF. The CDR3 DNA is TGCGCCAGCAGCCGTTCGGCAGCAAGCACAGATACGCAGTATTTT.

V and J are TRBV4-1 and TRBJ2-4; D gene ambiguous. CDR3 length: 16 amino acids. Trimming removed 6 bases from V and 0 bases from J, with 15 bases in between. From germline, CDR1 is MGHRA and CDR2 YSYEKL. CDR3 coding DNA: TGCGCCAGCAGTAGTAGGGCAGATCTAGCCAAAAACATTCAGTACTTC. The encoded protein is CASSSRADLAKNIQYF.

The V and J genes are TRBV19 and TRBJ2-3, with D possibly matching TRBD2 (5 bases). In germline, CDR1 is LNHDA, CDR2 SQIVND (reference sequence). The CDR3 is 12 residues long. V shed 5 bases and J shed 5 bases, with 8 bases lying between them. The CDR3: CASSLRGDTQYF. DNA of the CDR3: TGTGCCAGTAGTTTACGGGGAGATACGCAGTATTTT. The variable domain in full, with the rest retrieved from reference TRBV19 and TRBJ2-3, is DGGITQSPKYLFRKEGQNVTLSCEQNLNHDAMYWYRQDPGQGLRLIYYSQIVNDFQKGDIAEGYSVSREKKESFPLTVTSAQKNPTAFYLCASSLRGDTQYFGPGTRLTVL.

The chain links TRBV5-6 to TRBJ1-2; possibly TRBD1 for D (6 bases). CDR3 length: 15 residues. The germline V and J ends were trimmed by 4 bases and 7 bases, with 20 bases remaining between them. The germline CDR1 and CDR2 sequences are SGHDT and YYEEEE. The CDR3 reads CASSAQGIGRAGYTF. Written as DNA, the CDR3 is TGTGCCAGCAGCGCACAGGGAATTGGTCGGGCTGGCTACACCTTC.

This rearrangement joins TRBV5-6 to TRBJ1-5; D is ambiguous. The CDR3 loop spans 14 amino acids. From germline, CDR1 is SGHDT and CDR2 YYEEEE. V shed 4 bases and J shed 7 bases, with 15 bases lying between them. In nucleotides, the CDR3 is TGTGCCAGCAGCCGTGGGCCAAGTCGCCAGCCCCAGCATTTT. It specifies CASSRGPSRQPQHF.

The chain has TRBV21-1 and TRBJ2-3; the table gives TRBD2 as D, unverified against the DNA. TRBV21-1 is annotated as a pseudogene. CDR3 length: 17 amino acids. In DNA, the CDR3 is TGTGCCAGCAGCAAAGGCCACTCCCGGAGCCCCACAGATACGCAGTATTTT. Protein sequence: CASSKGHSRSPTDTQYF.

The chain is built from TRBV7-2 and TRBJ1-2; D is unresolved. V was clipped by 3 bases and J by 4 bases, with 15 bases between them. There are 15 residues in the CDR3. Germline V lookup: CDR1 SGHTA, CDR2 FQGNSA. The CDR3 DNA is TGTGCCAGCAGCTTCGCCACCGGGTCCTCCTATGGCTACACCTTC. It is translated as CASSFATGSSYGYTF.

The V call is TRBV5-1, the J call TRBJ2-7; D might be TRBD1 (6 bases). V was shortened by 5 bases and J by 5 bases, with 14 bases between the two germline ends. The V gene's germline CDR1 is SGHRS and CDR2 YFSETQ. The CDR3 is made up of 13 amino acids. As DNA, the CDR3 is TGCGCCAGCAGTTTTCAAGGGACAAACGAGCAGTACTTC. Protein product: CASSFQGTNEQYF.

The chain links TRBV7-2 to TRBJ1-5; 9 nucleotides line up with TRBD1. The trim removed 4 bases at V and 7 bases at J, leaving 11 bases unmatched. The CDR3 has 16 amino acids. The germline V gene has CDR1 SGHTA and CDR2 FQGNSA. For the CDR3, the DNA is TGTGCCAGCAGCTCATGGACAGGGGCATCGGGGCAGCCCCAGCATTTT. It yields the protein CASSSWTGASGQPQHF. Full variable domain (outside the CDR3, taken from reference TRBV7-2 and TRBJ1-5): GAGVSQSPSNKVTEKGKDVELRCDPISGHTALYWYRQSLGQGLEFLIYFQGNSAPDKSGLPSDRFSAERTGGSVSTLTIQRTQQEDSAVYLCASSSWTGASGQPQHFGDGTRLSIL.

The chain combines TRBV13 with TRBJ1-2; D is unresolved. Germline loops: CDR1 PRHDT, CDR2 FYEKMQ (reference sequence). The ends were cut back, 1 base at V and 7 bases at J, with 28 bases in the middle. The CDR3 has 19 residues. The CDR3 DNA is TGTGCCAGCAGCTTAGTGGACGCTAAACCAAGGACTTATGGATTTGGCTACACCTTC. Protein: CASSLVDAKPRTYGFGYTF.

The gene calls are TRBV19 and TRBJ2-7, with 7 bases aligning to TRBD1. The CDR3 extends over 14 amino acids. V dropped 10 bases and J dropped 2; count of bases not matched to a gene: 11. Germline CDR1 is LNHDA and CDR2 is SQIVND (reference sequence). The CDR3 region is CATSRQGRTYEQYF. CDR3 bases: TGTGCCACCTCTCGACAGGGACGGACCTACGAGCAGTACTTC.

V and J are TRBV6-1 and TRBJ1-5, with D maybe TRBD1 (6 bases). The V end was cut by 6 bases, the J end by 1 base, with 13 bases between. The CDR3 is made up of 15 amino acids. Looked up from germline, CDR1 is MNHNS and CDR2 is SASEGT. The CDR3, as DNA: TGTGCCAGCAGCACAGGGTACGGAAGCAATCAGCCCCAGCATTTT. This translates into CASSTGYGSNQPQHF.

The chain has TRBV18 and TRBJ1-4; 8 positions agree with TRBD1. The CDR3 loop spans 15 amino acids. In germline, CDR1 is KGHSH, CDR2 LQKENI. V was pared by 3 bases and J by 2 bases, with 2 bases of the junction left unmatched. This CDR3 reads CASSPRQGTNEKLFF. CDR3 DNA: TGTGCCAGCTCACCGCGACAGGGGACTAATGAAAAACTGTTTTTT.

As concerns this clone: Mismatch with germline at one junction end may stem from a read error. The V call is TRBV6-5, the J call TRBJ2-1; D may be TRBD1 or TRBD2 (6 bases each). Germline V gives CDR1 MNHEY, CDR2 SVGAGI. The CDR3 covers 13 residues. CDR3 DNA: TGTGCCAGCAGCCCCCCGGGGGCCGGGGAGCGGTTCTTC. It yields the protein CASSPPGAGERFF.

The rearrangement uses TRBV2 and TRBJ1-2, with 8 positions matching TRBD1. Germline-derived CDR1 and CDR2 are SNHLY and FYNNEI. The CDR3 totals 15 residues. V lost 11 bases to trimming and J lost 5 bases; unmatched junction nucleotides: 16. CDR3 in DNA: TGTGCCGGAAAACCCGGGACAGGCAGTGGATATGGCTACACCTTC. The encoded protein is CAGKPGTGSGYGYTF.

The chain carries TRBV11-3 and TRBJ2-1; 9 bases agree with TRBD1. V gave up 5 bases and J gave up 8 bases; unmatched junction bases: 7. CDR1 is SGHNT, CDR2 YENEEA, per germline. The CDR3 extends over 14 amino acids. CDR3 nucleotides: TGTGCCAGCAGCCGGACAGGGGTTAAAGATGAGCAGTTCTTC. Protein: CASSRTGVKDEQFF. Complete variable domain (other parts from reference TRBV11-3 and TRBJ2-1): EAGVVQSPRYKIIEKKQPVAFWCNPISGHNTLYWYLQNLGQGPELLIRYENEEAVDDSQLPKDRFSAERLKGVDSTLKIQPAELGDSAVYLCASSRTGVKDEQFFGPGTRLTVL.

The chain links TRBV5-4 to TRBJ2-5; D is ambiguous. Per the germline V gene, CDR1 is SGHNT and CDR2 is YYREEE (reference sequence). V lost 4 bases to trimming and J lost 2 bases, with 9 bases between them. This CDR3 region has 13 residues. Here the CDR3 reads CASSLLGQETQYF. Here the CDR3 DNA reads TGTGCCAGCAGCCTTCTAGGTCAAGAGACCCAGTACTTC.

This clone showed up just a few times. V is TRBV15 and J is TRBJ2-7; D is perhaps TRBD1 or TRBD2 (5 bases each). Deletions cut 3 bases from V and 3 bases from J, with 27 bases between. Germline V lookup: CDR1 LNHNV, CDR2 YYDKDF (reference sequence). The CDR3 covers 19 residues. The CDR3 DNA sequence: TGTGCCACCAGCAGGCGTGAGCGGATCAGGGAACGGGTGCACTACGAGCAGTACTTC. Its translation is CATSRRERIRERVHYEQYF.

The chain uses TRBV30 and TRBJ1-3; the D gene is possibly TRBD1 (6 bases). The CDR3 covers 16 residues. Germline CDR1 and CDR2: GTSNPN and SVGIG (reference sequence). The germline V and J ends were trimmed by 4 bases and 0 bases, with 16 bases remaining between them. CDR3 in amino acids: CAWTLVGDISGNTIYF. DNA of the CDR3: TGTGCCTGGACCTTAGTGGGGGACATCTCTGGAAACACCATATATTTT. The complete variable domain, with remaining parts taken from reference TRBV30 and TRBJ1-3, reads SQTIHQWPATLVQPVGSPLSLECTVEGTSNPNLYWYRQAAGRGLQLLFYSVGIGQISSEVPQNLSASRPQDRQFILSSKKLLLSDSGFYLCAWTLVGDISGNTIYFGEGSWLTVV.

This clone was observed once. The chain combines TRBV4-2 with TRBJ2-1, with no clear D. V lost 1 base to trimming and J lost 6 bases, with 13 bases between them. CDR1 LGHNA and CDR2 YNFKEQ come from the germline V gene. The CDR3 runs 15 residues. CDR3 residues: CASSQGELQFNEQFF. CDR3 bases: TGTGCCAGCAGCCAAGGTGAGCTCCAGTTCAATGAGCAGTTCTTC.

The J gene is TRBJ1-5, the V gene TRBV28; D gene ambiguous. The germline V gene has CDR1 MDHEN and CDR2 SYDVKM. The CDR3 has 15 amino acids. Trimming removed 4 bases at V and 1 base at J, with 11 bases between. CDR3: CASSSPALSNQPQHF. The CDR3 DNA reads as TGTGCCAGCAGTTCTCCCGCTTTAAGCAATCAGCCCCAGCATTTT.

The V gene is TRBV19, the J gene TRBJ1-2, with D unresolved. V lost 3 bases and J 0 bases, leaving 11 bases between the germline ends. There are 15 residues in the CDR3. Germline V lookup: CDR1 LNHDA, CDR2 SQIVND (reference sequence). The CDR3 coding sequence is TGTGCCAGTAGTATTCGGTCACTAGCTAACTATGGCTACACCTTC. Translating it yields CASSIRSLANYGYTF.

V usage is TRBV7-9 and J usage is TRBJ1-2, with D uncertain. V lost 5 bases, J lost 4 bases, and 14 bases lay in between. This CDR3 is 14 amino acids long. Germline loops: CDR1 SEHNR, CDR2 FQNEAQ (reference sequence). CDR3 in amino acids: CASSPNRAGYGYTF. The CDR3 DNA sequence: TGTGCCAGCAGCCCCAATAGGGCAGGCTATGGCTACACCTTC.

The CDR3 reads CATSRPNRGVGEQYF. In nucleotides, the CDR3 is TGTGCCACCAGCAGACCCAACAGGGGCGTTGGGGAGCAGTACTTC. This rearrangement joins TRBV15 to TRBJ2-7; 7 bases match TRBD1. This CDR3 is 15 amino acids long. CDR1 LNHNV and CDR2 YYDKDF come from the germline V gene (reference sequence). Trimming took 2 bases from V and 7 from J; bases not matched to a gene: 11.

This clone came up a few times. CDR3 in DNA: TGTGCCACCAGCCTCCCGGCAGGTAGTGAGCAGTTCTTC. Its translation is CATSLPAGSEQFF. The chain is built from TRBV15 and TRBJ2-1; no clear D gene. Germline V gene sequence: CDR1 LNHNV, CDR2 YYDKDF (reference sequence). The ends were cut back, 5 bases at V and 9 bases at J, with 14 bases in the middle. The CDR3 loop spans 13 amino acids.

V and J are TRBV6-5 and TRBJ2-7, with TRBD1 matching over 8 bases. Looked up from germline, CDR1 is MNHEY and CDR2 is SVGAGI. The CDR3 runs 14 residues. V lost 6 bases and J lost 3; bases outside the gene matches: 7. The CDR3, as DNA: TGTGCCAGCAGGGACAGGGTTCTATACTACGAGCAGTACTTC. This encodes CASRDRVLYYEQYF.

The V call is TRBV6-5, the J call TRBJ1-3, with D tentatively TRBD1 (5 bases). Germline assignment: CDR1 MNHEY and CDR2 SVGAGI. Trimming stripped 5 bases from V and 0 bases from J, with 8 bases between. The CDR3 covers 14 residues. Written as DNA, the CDR3 is TGTGCCAGCAGTCGACAGTACTCTGGAAACACCATATATTTT. Protein sequence: CASSRQYSGNTIYF.

The rearrangement links TRBV7-9 to TRBJ1-1, with D unclear. From germline, CDR1 is SEHNR and CDR2 FQNEAQ (reference sequence). Trimming left V 10 bases short and J 5 bases short, with 8 bases between. This CDR3 is 10 amino acids long. Written as DNA, the CDR3 is TGTGCCACCGCGGGGACTGAAGCTTTCTTT. Protein: CATAGTEAFF.

The chain is built from TRBV5-8 and TRBJ2-5, with 7 positions matching TRBD1. Germline V gives CDR1 SGHTS, CDR2 YDEGEE. The CDR3 is 13 amino acids. V shed 1 base, J shed 7 bases, and the junction held 4 bases outside the gene matches. Written as DNA, the CDR3 is TGTGCCAGCAGCTTGCAGGGGGTTGGGACCCAGTACTTC. Protein sequence: CASSLQGVGTQYF.

The rearrangement links TRBV7-3 to TRBJ2-7, with 8 bases fitting TRBD1. CDR1 and CDR2 from the germline V gene are SGHTA and FQGTGA. Trimming at V came to 2 bases and at J to 2 bases, leaving 2 bases not matched to a gene. The CDR3 totals 14 residues. The CDR3 DNA reads as TGTGCCAGCAGCTTAGGCAGGGGGCCCTACGAGCAGTACTTC. Translating gives CASSLGRGPYEQYF.

This rearrangement joins TRBV15 to TRBJ2-7, with D perhaps assigned TRBD1 or TRBD2 (7 bases each). The CDR3 contains 15 residues. The ends were cut back, 0 bases at V and 4 bases at J, with 13 bases in the middle. The germline CDR1 and CDR2 sequences are LNHNV and YYDKDF (reference sequence). CDR3 coding DNA: TGTGCCACCAGCAGAGATCTCAGGGGGGGGTACGAGCAGTACTTC. Translation gives CATSRDLRGGYEQYF.

This sequence joins TRBV29-1 and TRBJ1-3, with D possibly matching TRBD1 (6 bases). The CDR3 extends over 14 amino acids. Trimming left V 6 bases short and J 1 base short, with 13 bases between. Germline assignment: CDR1 SQVTM and CDR2 ANQGSEA. Here the CDR3 reads CSVADRLSGNTIYF. The CDR3 DNA reads as TGCAGCGTCGCAGACAGGCTTTCTGGAAACACCATATATTTT.